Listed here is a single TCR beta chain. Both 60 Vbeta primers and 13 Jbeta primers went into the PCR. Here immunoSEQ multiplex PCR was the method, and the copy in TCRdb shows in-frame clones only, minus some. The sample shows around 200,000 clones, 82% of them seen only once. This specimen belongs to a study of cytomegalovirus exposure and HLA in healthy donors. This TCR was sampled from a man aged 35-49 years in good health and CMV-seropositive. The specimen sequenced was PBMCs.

The CDR3 protein is CASSIDAGGETQYF. CDR3 DNA: TGTGCCAGTAGTATAGATGCGGGAGGGGAGACCCAGTACTTC. The chain carries TRBV19 and TRBJ2-5; 9 bases match TRBD2. V shed 0 bases, J shed 5 bases, and the junction held 1 base outside the gene matches. The length of the CDR3 is 14 residues. The germline V gene has CDR1 LNHDA and CDR2 SQIVND (reference sequence). Variable domain in full (rest from reference TRBV19 and TRBJ2-5): DGGITQSPKYLFRKEGQNVTLSCEQNLNHDAMYWYRQDPGQGLRLIYYSQIVNDFQKGDIAEGYSVSREKKESFPLTVTSAQKNPTAFYLCASSIDAGGETQYFGPGTRLLVL.